The 3 T cell receptor beta chains presented below share a single source sample, sequenced in a study of blood T cells in healthy people across ages. A second PCR, run for about 7 to 12 cycles, used a sample-barcoded 5' primer plus a J-beta primer mix. TCRdb processed the 5' RACE reads anew with MiXCR; each CDR3 protein has one entry. The sample comprises about 800,000 distinct CDR3 sequences, roughly 25% of which are singletons, and 3% to 4% rests with the top ten. This sample was shared with a second study, whose subject was T cells of mothers and their children.

Sequencing input: blood. These receptors were taken from a boy younger than 18 in good health.

This clonotype occurred many times. DNA for the CDR3: TGTGCCAGCAGCCCGTACCAAGAGACCCAGTACTTC. Translating gives CASSPYQETQYF. The chain links TRBV18 to TRBJ2-5; D ambiguous. Germline V gene data show CDR1 as KGHSH and CDR2 as LQKENI. This CDR3 spans 12 amino acids. With 8 bases removed from V and 0 bases from J, the gap between germline ends came to 7 bases.

With respect to this clonotype: A junction boundary mismatches the germline segment, possibly from a read error. The CDR3 region has the DNA TGTGCCGGCAGCTGGGGGACTCCCACTGAAGCTTTCTTT. Translated: CAGSWGTPTEAFF. This sequence joins TRBV5-4 and TRBJ1-1; possible D gene TRBD1, 5 bases. Germline V gene sequence: CDR1 SGHNT, CDR2 YYREEE (reference sequence). The CDR3 extends over 13 amino acids.

The genes are TRBV6-2 or TRBV6-3 and TRBJ2-5; perhaps TRBD2 as D (5 bases). Germline V gene sequence: CDR1 MNHEY, CDR2 SVGEGT. This CDR3 contains 16 residues. Trimming took off 2 bases at V and 1 base at J, with 14 bases between the two ends. CDR3 nucleotide sequence: TGTGCCAGCAGTTACCGAGGGAGCTCGGTCCAAGAGACCCAGTACTTC. Its protein product is CASSYRGSSVQETQYF.